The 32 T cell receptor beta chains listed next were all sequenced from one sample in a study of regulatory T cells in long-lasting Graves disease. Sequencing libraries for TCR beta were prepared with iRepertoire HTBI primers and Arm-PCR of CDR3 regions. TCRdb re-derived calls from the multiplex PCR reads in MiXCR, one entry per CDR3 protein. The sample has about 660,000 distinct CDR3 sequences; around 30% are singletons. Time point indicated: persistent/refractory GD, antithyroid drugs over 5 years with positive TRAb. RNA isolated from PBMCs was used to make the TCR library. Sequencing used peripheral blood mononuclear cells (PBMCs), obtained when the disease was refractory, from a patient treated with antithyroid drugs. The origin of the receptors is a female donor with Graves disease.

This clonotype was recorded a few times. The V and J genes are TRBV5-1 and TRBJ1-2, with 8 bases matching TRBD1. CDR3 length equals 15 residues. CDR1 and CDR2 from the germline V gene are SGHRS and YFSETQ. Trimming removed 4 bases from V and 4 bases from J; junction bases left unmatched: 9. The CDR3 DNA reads TGCGCCAGCAGCCCAGGGGGCTCTACTTCCTATGGCTACACCTTC. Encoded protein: CASSPGGSTSYGYTF.

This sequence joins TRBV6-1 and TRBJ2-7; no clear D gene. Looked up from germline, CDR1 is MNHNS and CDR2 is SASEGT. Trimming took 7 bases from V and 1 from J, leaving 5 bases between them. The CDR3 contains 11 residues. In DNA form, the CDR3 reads TGTGCCAGCACAGTATCCTACGAGCAGTACTTC. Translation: CASTVSYEQYF.

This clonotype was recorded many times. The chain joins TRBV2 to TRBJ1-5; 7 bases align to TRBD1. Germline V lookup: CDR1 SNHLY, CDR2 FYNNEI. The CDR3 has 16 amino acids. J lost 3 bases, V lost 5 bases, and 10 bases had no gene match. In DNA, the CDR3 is TGTGCCAGCAGTCAACCGGGACAGCTTATCAATCAGCCCCAGCATTTT. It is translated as CASSQPGQLINQPQHF.

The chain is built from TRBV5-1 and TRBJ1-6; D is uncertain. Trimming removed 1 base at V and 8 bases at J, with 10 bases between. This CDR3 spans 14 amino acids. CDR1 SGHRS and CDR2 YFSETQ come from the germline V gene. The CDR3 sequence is CASSLKPGDSPLHF. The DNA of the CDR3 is TGCGCCAGCAGCTTGAAGCCTGGGGATTCACCCCTCCACTTT.

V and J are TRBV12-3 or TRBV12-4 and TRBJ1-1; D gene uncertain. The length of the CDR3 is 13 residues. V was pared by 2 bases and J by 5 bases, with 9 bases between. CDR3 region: CASSLSRSTEAFF. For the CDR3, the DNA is TGTGCCAGCAGTTTAAGCAGGAGTACTGAAGCTTTCTTT.

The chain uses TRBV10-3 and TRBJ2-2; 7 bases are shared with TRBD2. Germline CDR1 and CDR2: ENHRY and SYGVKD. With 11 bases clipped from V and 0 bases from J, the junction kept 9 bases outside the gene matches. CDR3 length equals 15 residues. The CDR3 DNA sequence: TGTGCCGCCCGAACTAGCGCCGCGAACACCGGGGAGCTGTTTTTT. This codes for CAARTSAANTGELFF.

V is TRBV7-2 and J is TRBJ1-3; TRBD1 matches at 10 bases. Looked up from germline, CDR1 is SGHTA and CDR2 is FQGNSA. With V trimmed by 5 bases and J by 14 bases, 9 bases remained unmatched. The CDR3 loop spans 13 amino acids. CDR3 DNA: TGTGCCAGCAGCCCAATGACAGGGGGCAGCCTATATTTT. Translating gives CASSPMTGGSLYF. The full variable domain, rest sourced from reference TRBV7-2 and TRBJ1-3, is GAGVSQSPSNKVTEKGKDVELRCDPISGHTALYWYRQSLGQGLEFLIYFQGNSAPDKSGLPSDRFSAERTGGSVSTLTIQRTQQEDSAVYLCASSPMTGGSLYFGEGSWLTVV.

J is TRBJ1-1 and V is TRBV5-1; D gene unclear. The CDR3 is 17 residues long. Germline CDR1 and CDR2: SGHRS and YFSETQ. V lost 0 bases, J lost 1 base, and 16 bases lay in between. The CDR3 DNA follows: TGCGCCAGCAGCTTGGGGGAACGGAGGGAACGGAACACTGAAGCTTTCTTT. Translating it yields CASSLGERRERNTEAFF.

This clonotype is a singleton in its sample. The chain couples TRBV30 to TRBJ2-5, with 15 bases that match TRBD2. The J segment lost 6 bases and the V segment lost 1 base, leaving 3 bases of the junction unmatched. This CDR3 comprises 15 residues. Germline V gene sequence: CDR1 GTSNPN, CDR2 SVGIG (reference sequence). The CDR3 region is CAWSAGTSGRKTQYF. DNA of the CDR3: TGTGCCTGGAGTGCAGGGACTAGCGGGAGGAAGACCCAGTACTTC.

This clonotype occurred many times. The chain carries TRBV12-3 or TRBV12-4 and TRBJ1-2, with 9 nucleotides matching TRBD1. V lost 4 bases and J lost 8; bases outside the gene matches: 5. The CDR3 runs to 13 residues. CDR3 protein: CASSSWTGDGYTF. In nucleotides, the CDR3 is TGTGCCAGCAGTTCCTGGACAGGGGACGGCTACACCTTC.

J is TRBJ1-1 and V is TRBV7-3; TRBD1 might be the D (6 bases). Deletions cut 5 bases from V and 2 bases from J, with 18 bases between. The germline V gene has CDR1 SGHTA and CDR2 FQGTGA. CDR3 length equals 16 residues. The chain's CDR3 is CASSPLLRTVNTEAFF. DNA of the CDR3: TGTGCCAGCAGCCCACTTCTAAGGACAGTCAACACTGAAGCTTTCTTT.

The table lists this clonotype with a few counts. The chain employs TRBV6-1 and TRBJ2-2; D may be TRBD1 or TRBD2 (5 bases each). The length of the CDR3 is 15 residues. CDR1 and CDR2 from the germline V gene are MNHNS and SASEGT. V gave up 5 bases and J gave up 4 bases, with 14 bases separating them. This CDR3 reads CASSPGTRTTGELFF. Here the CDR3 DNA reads TGTGCCAGCAGTCCCGGGACCCGGACCACCGGGGAGCTGTTTTTT.

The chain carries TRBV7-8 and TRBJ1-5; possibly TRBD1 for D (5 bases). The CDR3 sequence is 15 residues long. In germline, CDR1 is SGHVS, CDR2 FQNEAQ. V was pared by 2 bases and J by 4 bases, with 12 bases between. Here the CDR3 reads CASSLMTAFNQPQHF. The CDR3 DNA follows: TGTGCCAGCAGCTTAATGACAGCCTTTAATCAGCCCCAGCATTTT.

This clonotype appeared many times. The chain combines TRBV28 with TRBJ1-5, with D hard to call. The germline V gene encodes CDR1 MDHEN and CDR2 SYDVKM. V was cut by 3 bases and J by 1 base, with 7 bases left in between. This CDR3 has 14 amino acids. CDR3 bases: TGTGCCAGCAGTTTCGACCGCAGCAATCAGCCCCAGCATTTT. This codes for CASSFDRSNQPQHF.

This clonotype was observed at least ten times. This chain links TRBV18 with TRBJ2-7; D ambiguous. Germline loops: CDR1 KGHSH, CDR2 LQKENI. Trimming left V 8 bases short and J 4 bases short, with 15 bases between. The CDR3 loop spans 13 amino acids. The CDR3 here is CASSPSGAYEQYF. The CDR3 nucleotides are TGTGCCAGCAGCCCCTCGGGCGCTTACGAGCAGTACTTC.

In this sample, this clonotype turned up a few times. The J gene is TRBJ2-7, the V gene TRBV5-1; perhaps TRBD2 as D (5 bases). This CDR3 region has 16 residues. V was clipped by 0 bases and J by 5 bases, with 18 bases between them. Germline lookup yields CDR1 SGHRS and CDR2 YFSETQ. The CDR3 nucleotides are TGCGCCAGCAGCTTGGACCGAGGCGACCTGGGAGACGAGCAGTACTTC. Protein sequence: CASSLDRGDLGDEQYF.

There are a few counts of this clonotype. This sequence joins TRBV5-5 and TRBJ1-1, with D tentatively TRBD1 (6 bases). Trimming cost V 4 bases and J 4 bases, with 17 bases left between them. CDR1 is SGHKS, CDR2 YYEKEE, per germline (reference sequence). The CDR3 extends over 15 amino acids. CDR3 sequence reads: CASSIYREGGTEAFF. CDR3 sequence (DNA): TGTGCCAGCAGCATTTACAGGGAAGGAGGCACTGAAGCTTTCTTT.

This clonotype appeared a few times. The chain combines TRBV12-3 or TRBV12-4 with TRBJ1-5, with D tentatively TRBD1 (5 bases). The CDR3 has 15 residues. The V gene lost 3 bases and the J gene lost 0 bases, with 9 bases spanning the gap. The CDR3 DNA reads TGTGCCAGCAGTTTTGCCGGGGCTAGCAATCAGCCCCAGCATTTT. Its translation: CASSFAGASNQPQHF.

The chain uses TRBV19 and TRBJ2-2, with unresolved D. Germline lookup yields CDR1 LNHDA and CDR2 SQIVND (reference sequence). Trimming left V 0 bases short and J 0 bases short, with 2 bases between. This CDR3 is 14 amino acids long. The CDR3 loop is CASSIDTNTGELFF. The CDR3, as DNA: TGTGCCAGTAGTATAGATACGAACACCGGGGAGCTGTTTTTT.

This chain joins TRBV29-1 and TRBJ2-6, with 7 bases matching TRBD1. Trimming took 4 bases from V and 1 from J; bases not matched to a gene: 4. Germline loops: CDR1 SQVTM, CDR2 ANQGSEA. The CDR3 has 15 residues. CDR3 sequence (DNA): TGCAGCGTTGTGGGACAGATTTCTGGGGCCAACGTCCTGACTTTC. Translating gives CSVVGQISGANVLTF.

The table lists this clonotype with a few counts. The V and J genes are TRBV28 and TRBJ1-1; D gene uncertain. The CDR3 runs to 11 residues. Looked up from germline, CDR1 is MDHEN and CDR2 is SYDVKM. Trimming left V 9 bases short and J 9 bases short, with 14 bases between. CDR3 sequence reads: CASSGVGKAFF. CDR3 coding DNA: TGTGCCAGTTCCGGGGTTGGCAAAGCTTTCTTT.

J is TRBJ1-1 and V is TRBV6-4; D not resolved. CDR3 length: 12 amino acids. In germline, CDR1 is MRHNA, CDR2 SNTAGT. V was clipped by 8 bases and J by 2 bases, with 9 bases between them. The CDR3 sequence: CASFYGNTEAFF. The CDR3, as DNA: TGTGCCAGCTTTTACGGCAACACTGAAGCTTTCTTT.

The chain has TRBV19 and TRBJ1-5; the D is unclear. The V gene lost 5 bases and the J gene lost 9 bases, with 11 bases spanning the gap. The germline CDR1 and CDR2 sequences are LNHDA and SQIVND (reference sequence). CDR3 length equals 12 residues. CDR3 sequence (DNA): TGTGCCAGTAGTTCTGCTAATTTGCCCCAGCATTTT. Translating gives CASSSANLPQHF.

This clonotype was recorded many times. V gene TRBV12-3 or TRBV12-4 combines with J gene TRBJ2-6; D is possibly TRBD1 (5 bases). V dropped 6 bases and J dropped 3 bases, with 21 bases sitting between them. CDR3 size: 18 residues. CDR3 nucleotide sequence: TGTGCCAGCAGAACTTCAGTTTTGGGGCGGAGTGGGGCCAACGTCCTGACTTTC. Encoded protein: CASRTSVLGRSGANVLTF.

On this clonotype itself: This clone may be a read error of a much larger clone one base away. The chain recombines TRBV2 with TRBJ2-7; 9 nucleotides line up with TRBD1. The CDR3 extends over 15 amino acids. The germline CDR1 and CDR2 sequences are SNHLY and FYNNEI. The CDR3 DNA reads TGTGTCAGCAGCTTCGGGGACAGGGAATCCTACGAGCAGTACTTC. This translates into CVSSFGDRESYEQYF.

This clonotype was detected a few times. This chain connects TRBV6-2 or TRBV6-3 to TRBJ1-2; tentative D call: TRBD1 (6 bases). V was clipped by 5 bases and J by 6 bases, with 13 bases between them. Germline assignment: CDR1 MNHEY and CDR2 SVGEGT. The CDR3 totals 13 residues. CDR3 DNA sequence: TGTGCCAGCAGTGAAGGGGGAAGGCATGGCTACACCTTC. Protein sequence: CASSEGGRHGYTF.

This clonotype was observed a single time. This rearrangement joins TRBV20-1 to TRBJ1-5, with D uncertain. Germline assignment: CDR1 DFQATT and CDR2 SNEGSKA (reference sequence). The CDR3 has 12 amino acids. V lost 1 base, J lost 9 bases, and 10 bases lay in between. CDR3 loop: CSARGGRRPQHF. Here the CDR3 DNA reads TGCAGTGCTAGAGGGGGTCGAAGGCCCCAGCATTTT.

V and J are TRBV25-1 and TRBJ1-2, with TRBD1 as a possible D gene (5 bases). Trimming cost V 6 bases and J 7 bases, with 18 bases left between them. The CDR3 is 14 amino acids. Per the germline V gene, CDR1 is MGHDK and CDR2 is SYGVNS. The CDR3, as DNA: TGTGCCAGCAGGTCGGACGGGGCCGTCTTTGGCTACACCTTC. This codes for CASRSDGAVFGYTF.

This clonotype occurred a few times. CDR3 nucleotides: TGTGCCATCAGTGAAAAGGGGGCAGGCAATCAGCCCCAGCATTTT. Translated, it gives CAISEKGAGNQPQHF. The rearrangement uses TRBV10-3 and TRBJ1-5; 7 bases align to TRBD1. Germline lookup yields CDR1 ENHRY and CDR2 SYGVKD. This CDR3 contains 15 residues. V was pared by 3 bases and J by 2 bases, with 4 bases of the junction left unmatched.

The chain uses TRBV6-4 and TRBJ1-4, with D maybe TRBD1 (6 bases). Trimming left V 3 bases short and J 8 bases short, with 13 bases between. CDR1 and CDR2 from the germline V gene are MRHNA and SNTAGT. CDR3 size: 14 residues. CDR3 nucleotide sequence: TGTGCCAGCAGTGAATCAGGGGTAGCGGAAAAACTGTTTTTT. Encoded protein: CASSESGVAEKLFF.

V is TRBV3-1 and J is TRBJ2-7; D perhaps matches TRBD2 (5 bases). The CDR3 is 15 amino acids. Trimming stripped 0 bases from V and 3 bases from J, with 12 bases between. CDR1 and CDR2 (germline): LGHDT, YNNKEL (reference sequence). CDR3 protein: CASSQEISSFYEQYF. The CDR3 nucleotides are TGTGCCAGCAGCCAAGAAATTTCTAGCTTCTACGAGCAGTACTTC.

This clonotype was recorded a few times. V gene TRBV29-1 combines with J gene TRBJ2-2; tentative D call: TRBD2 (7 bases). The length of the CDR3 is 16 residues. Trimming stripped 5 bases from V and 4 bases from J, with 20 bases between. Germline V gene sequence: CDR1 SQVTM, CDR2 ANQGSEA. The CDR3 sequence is CSVWKGGLRGTGELFF. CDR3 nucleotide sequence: TGCAGCGTTTGGAAGGGGGGACTACGAGGCACCGGGGAGCTGTTTTTT.